This T cell receptor (beta chain) was obtained from a study of regulatory T cells in long-lasting Graves disease. The V gene's germline CDR1 is PRHDT and CDR2 FYEKMQ (reference sequence). With V trimmed by 6 bases and J by 0 bases, 6 bases remained unmatched. This CDR3 is built from 16 residues. The time point here: newly diagnosed GD, antithyroid drugs for less than 3 months. Construction of the TCR library relied on RNA isolated from PBMCs. Building of the TCR beta libraries involved iRepertoire HTBI primers and Arm-PCR of CDR3 regions. TCRdb analysed the multiplex PCR reads with MiXCR anew, one entry per CDR3 protein. The sample lists some 560,000 distinct CDR3 sequences; roughly a sixth were seen once. These data were likewise used in another study, on T cells in Graves' hyperthyroidism and ophthalmopathy.

The starting material was peripheral blood mononuclear cells (PBMCs), obtained at new diagnosis, from a patient treated with antithyroid drugs. This chain connects TRBV13 to TRBJ2-3, with TRBD2 identical over 10 bases. This sequence was found in a middle-aged woman with Graves disease. CDR3 bases: TGTGCCAGCAGTCTTCCGGGACTAGCGAGCACAGATACGCAGTATTTT. Amino acids: CASSLPGLASTDTQYF. The full variable domain, rest sourced from reference TRBV13 and TRBJ2-3, is AAGVIQSPRHLIKEKRETATLKCYPIPRHDTVYWYQQGPGQDPQFLISFYEKMQSDKGSIPDRFSAQQFSDYHSELNMSSLELGDSALYFCASSLPGLASTDTQYFGPGTRLTVL.